A selection of T cell receptor beta chains follows, all from one sample in a study of shared clonotypes between healthy human individuals. Data came from immunoSEQ multiplex PCR; TCRdb stores just in-frame clones and leaves some out. The sample consists of a few million clones, 90% to 95% of them appearing once. Sequencing was performed on naive CD4+ T cells from PBMCs. These receptors all come from a man aged 18 to 35 in good health. Some clones in this sample may be carry-over from other donors' samples. Both conserved end residues are part of each CDR3. Each record gives: CDR3 protein, CDR3 DNA, clone size, V gene, D gene, J gene. D genes are given only for firm matches. A row's size may be missing; if present it is once, few, many or a size class.

CDR3aa: CASSLSPSGRGETQYF; CDR3nt: TGCGCCAGCAGCTTGTCTCCTAGCGGGAGGGGAGAGACCCAGTACTTC; abundance: -; v_gene: TRBV5-1; d_gene: TRBD2; j_gene: TRBJ2-5
CDR3aa: CATRSTGRGGNEQFF; CDR3nt: TGCGCCACCCGTTCGACCGGGAGAGGGGGCAATGAGCAGTTCTTC; abundance: -; v_gene: TRBV5-1; d_gene: -; j_gene: TRBJ2-1
CDR3aa: CASSGYRASYEQYF; CDR3nt: TGTGCCAGCAGCGGTTACAGGGCGTCCTACGAGCAGTACTTC; abundance: -; v_gene: TRBV11-2; d_gene: -; j_gene: TRBJ2-7
CDR3aa: CASSIPAQPQHF; CDR3nt: TGTGCCAGCAGTATCCCGGCTCAGCCCCAGCATTTT; abundance: few; v_gene: TRBV28; d_gene: -; j_gene: TRBJ1-5
CDR3aa: CASSRDRGHQPQHF; CDR3nt: TGTGCCAGTAGCAGGGACAGGGGGCATCAGCCCCAGCATTTT; abundance: -; v_gene: TRBV19; d_gene: TRBD1; j_gene: TRBJ1-5
CDR3aa: CASSFITDVKLFF; CDR3nt: TGTGCCAGCAGCTTTATTACGGACGTAAAACTGTTTTTT; abundance: once; v_gene: TRBV11-2; d_gene: -; j_gene: TRBJ1-4
CDR3aa: CASSLERGPEQFF; CDR3nt: TGTGCCAGCAGCTTAGAGAGGGGGCCCGAGCAGTTCTTC; abundance: -; v_gene: TRBV7-2; d_gene: TRBD1; j_gene: TRBJ2-1
CDR3aa: CATSGDRLLVLF; CDR3nt: TGTGCCACCAGCGGGGACAGGTTACTCGTGCTTTTC; abundance: -; v_gene: TRBV15; d_gene: TRBD1; j_gene: TRBJ1-2
CDR3aa: CASSQEDLGWANVLTF; CDR3nt: TGCGCCAGCAGCCAAGAAGACTTAGGCTGGGCCAACGTCCTGACTTTC; abundance: -; v_gene: TRBV4-1; d_gene: -; j_gene: TRBJ2-6
CDR3aa: CASSLEAGINSYEQYF; CDR3nt: TGTGCCAGCAGCTTAGAAGCAGGGATCAACTCCTACGAGCAGTACTTC; abundance: -; v_gene: TRBV7-2; d_gene: -; j_gene: TRBJ2-7
CDR3aa: CATSRRLNEKLFF; CDR3nt: TGTGCCACCAGCAGGAGACTGAATGAAAAACTGTTTTTT; abundance: few; v_gene: TRBV15; d_gene: -; j_gene: TRBJ1-4
CDR3aa: CASSVIGVNGETQYF; CDR3nt: TGTGCCAGCAGCGTAATCGGGGTAAACGGAGAGACCCAGTACTTC; abundance: -; v_gene: TRBV5-6; d_gene: -; j_gene: TRBJ2-5
CDR3aa: CASSYPGGRGEKLFF; CDR3nt: TGTGCCAGCAGTTACCCAGGGGGCAGGGGTGAAAAACTGTTTTTT; abundance: -; v_gene: TRBV6-6; d_gene: TRBD1; j_gene: TRBJ1-4
CDR3aa: CASSLEGTLEKLFF; CDR3nt: TGCGCCAGCAGCTTGGAAGGGACCCTAGAAAAACTGTTTTTT; abundance: -; v_gene: TRBV5-1; d_gene: -; j_gene: TRBJ1-4
CDR3aa: CASSAAGKRPRSEQFF; CDR3nt: TGTGCCAGTAGTGCGGCAGGGAAACGACCCCGGAGTGAGCAGTTCTTC; abundance: -; v_gene: TRBV19; d_gene: -; j_gene: TRBJ2-1
CDR3aa: CASSPLAGRYNEQFF; CDR3nt: TGTGCCAGCAGCCCCCTAGCGGGACGCTACAATGAGCAGTTCTTC; abundance: once; v_gene: TRBV5-8; d_gene: TRBD2; j_gene: TRBJ2-1
CDR3aa: CASSQPQGNEQFF; CDR3nt: TGCGCCAGCAGCCAGCCCCAAGGGAATGAGCAGTTCTTC; abundance: -; v_gene: TRBV5-1; d_gene: -; j_gene: TRBJ2-1
CDR3aa: CASSPRGGRRERFTDTQYF; CDR3nt: TGTGCCAGCAGCCCCAGGGGGGGGAGGAGGGAGCGGTTCACAGATACGCAGTATTTT; abundance: -; v_gene: TRBV27; d_gene: -; j_gene: TRBJ2-3
CDR3aa: CASSWGTGSDTQYF; CDR3nt: TGTGCCAGCAGCTGGGGGACAGGGTCAGATACGCAGTATTTT; abundance: -; v_gene: TRBV7-2; d_gene: TRBD1; j_gene: TRBJ2-3
CDR3aa: CASSSDLSNQPQHF; CDR3nt: TGTGCCAGCAGCTCGGACCTTAGCAATCAGCCCCAGCATTTT; abundance: -; v_gene: TRBV7-9; d_gene: -; j_gene: TRBJ1-5
CDR3aa: CASSRDRQNTGELFF; CDR3nt: TGCGCCAGCAGCCGGGACAGGCAGAACACCGGGGAGCTGTTTTTT; abundance: once; v_gene: TRBV10-1; d_gene: TRBD1; j_gene: TRBJ2-2
CDR3aa: CASARTGTNEQFF; CDR3nt: TGCGCCAGCGCCAGGACAGGGACTAATGAGCAGTTCTTC; abundance: -; v_gene: TRBV10-2; d_gene: TRBD1; j_gene: TRBJ2-1
CDR3aa: CASSEDAGGDSEAFF; CDR3nt: TGTGCCAGCAGTGAAGATGCAGGGGGCGACTCTGAAGCTTTCTTT; abundance: -; v_gene: TRBV2; d_gene: TRBD1; j_gene: TRBJ1-1
CDR3aa: CASSLVGTSGGAEQFF; CDR3nt: TGTGCCAGCAGCTTAGTGGGGACTAGCGGGGGTGCTGAGCAGTTCTTC; abundance: -; v_gene: TRBV7-3; d_gene: TRBD2; j_gene: TRBJ2-1
CDR3aa: CASSQDLRKGGNEQFF; CDR3nt: TGTGCCAGCAGCCAAGATCTACGGAAAGGGGGCAATGAGCAGTTCTTC; abundance: -; v_gene: TRBV4-2; d_gene: -; j_gene: TRBJ2-1
CDR3aa: CASSNGQGLTNEKLFF; CDR3nt: TGCGCCAGCAGCAACGGACAGGGCCTGACTAATGAAAAACTGTTTTTT; abundance: -; v_gene: TRBV5-1; d_gene: TRBD1; j_gene: TRBJ1-4
CDR3aa: CASLWDRGSTEAFF; CDR3nt: TGTGCCAGTCTGTGGGACAGGGGAAGCACTGAAGCTTTCTTT; abundance: -; v_gene: TRBV19; d_gene: TRBD1; j_gene: TRBJ1-1
CDR3aa: CASSPSRGYEQYF; CDR3nt: TGTGCCAGCTCACCCAGCAGGGGTTACGAGCAGTACTTC; abundance: -; v_gene: TRBV18; d_gene: -; j_gene: TRBJ2-7
CDR3aa: CASSAKETQYF; CDR3nt: TGTGCCAGCAGTGCCAAAGAGACCCAGTACTTC; abundance: -; v_gene: TRBV2; d_gene: -; j_gene: TRBJ2-5
CDR3aa: CASSWRSNQPQHF; CDR3nt: TGTGCCAGCAGTTGGCGGAGCAATCAGCCCCAGCATTTT; abundance: -; v_gene: TRBV6-5; d_gene: -; j_gene: TRBJ1-5
CDR3aa: CASSLVQNTEAFF; CDR3nt: TGTGCCAGCAGTTTAGTCCAGAACACTGAAGCTTTCTTT; abundance: -; v_gene: TRBV28; d_gene: -; j_gene: TRBJ1-1
CDR3aa: CASRKDGSFGGYTF; CDR3nt: TGTGCCAGTAGAAAGGACGGGAGTTTCGGTGGCTACACCTTC; abundance: -; v_gene: TRBV19; d_gene: -; j_gene: TRBJ1-2
CDR3aa: CASSLAAGVPEAFF; CDR3nt: TGTGCCAGCAGCTTAGCGGCCGGAGTACCTGAAGCTTTCTTT; abundance: -; v_gene: TRBV7-2; d_gene: -; j_gene: TRBJ1-1
CDR3aa: CASSRSGLVGLRKSSYNEQFF; CDR3nt: TGTGCCAGCAGTCGATCGGGACTAGTGGGGTTGAGAAAGAGCTCCTACAATGAGCAGTTCTTC; abundance: -; v_gene: TRBV28; d_gene: TRBD2; j_gene: TRBJ2-1
CDR3aa: CASSYGSGASYGTQYF; CDR3nt: TGTGCCAGCAGTTACGGATCCGGGGCGAGTTACGGGACCCAGTACTTC; abundance: once; v_gene: TRBV6-5; d_gene: -; j_gene: TRBJ2-5
CDR3aa: CASSADRNSYEQYF; CDR3nt: TGTGCCAGCTCGGCGGACAGAAACTCCTACGAGCAGTACTTC; abundance: -; v_gene: TRBV18; d_gene: -; j_gene: TRBJ2-7
CDR3aa: CASSPDLANSPLHF; CDR3nt: TGCGCCAGCAGCCCGGACCTGGCTAATTCACCCCTCCACTTT; abundance: -; v_gene: TRBV4-3; d_gene: -; j_gene: TRBJ1-6
CDR3aa: CSARGLLNTEAFF; CDR3nt: TGCAGCGCCAGGGGACTGTTGAACACTGAAGCTTTCTTT; abundance: -; v_gene: TRBV29-1; d_gene: -; j_gene: TRBJ1-1
CDR3aa: CASSWASSNTGELFF; CDR3nt: TGCGCCAGCAGCTGGGCTTCGTCGAACACCGGGGAGCTGTTTTTT; abundance: -; v_gene: TRBV5-1; d_gene: -; j_gene: TRBJ2-2
CDR3aa: CASSLAQAASYTF; CDR3nt: TGTGCCAGCAGCTTAGCGCAGGCGGCTTCCTACACCTTC; abundance: once; v_gene: TRBV7-2; d_gene: -; j_gene: TRBJ1-2
CDR3aa: CASGPPGVYGYTF; CDR3nt: TGTGCCAGCGGACCCCCCGGAGTCTATGGCTACACCTTC; abundance: -; v_gene: TRBV6-5; d_gene: -; j_gene: TRBJ1-2
CDR3aa: CASSPRGTASNEKLFF; CDR3nt: TGTGCCAGCAGCCCTAGGGGTACCGCCTCCAATGAAAAACTGTTTTTT; abundance: -; v_gene: TRBV7-2; d_gene: -; j_gene: TRBJ1-4
CDR3aa: CASTLPLASGTDTQYF; CDR3nt: TGCGCCAGCACCCTCCCGTTGGCCAGTGGCACAGATACGCAGTATTTT; abundance: -; v_gene: TRBV5-1; d_gene: -; j_gene: TRBJ2-3
CDR3aa: CASSVGVGGHEQYF; CDR3nt: TGTGCCAGCAGCGTAGGGGTCGGGGGGCACGAGCAGTACTTC; abundance: -; v_gene: TRBV9; d_gene: -; j_gene: TRBJ2-7
CDR3aa: CASSPRGETQYF; CDR3nt: TGTGCCAGCAGCCCGAGGGGGGAGACCCAGTACTTC; abundance: -; v_gene: TRBV2; d_gene: -; j_gene: TRBJ2-5
CDR3aa: CASSSDLPASGANVLTF; CDR3nt: TGCGCCAGCAGCTCAGATTTACCCGCCTCTGGGGCCAACGTCCTGACTTTC; abundance: -; v_gene: TRBV5-1; d_gene: -; j_gene: TRBJ2-6
CDR3aa: CASSLRQGPQHF; CDR3nt: TGTGCCAGCAGCTTACGGCAGGGGCCCCAGCATTTT; abundance: -; v_gene: TRBV7-9; d_gene: -; j_gene: TRBJ1-5
CDR3aa: CASSILGSSGGSYEQYF; CDR3nt: TGTGCCAGCAGCATACTCGGTTCGAGCGGGGGCTCCTACGAGCAGTACTTC; abundance: -; v_gene: TRBV11-1; d_gene: TRBD2; j_gene: TRBJ2-7
CDR3aa: CAISVRGGSYEQYF; CDR3nt: TGTGCCATCAGTGTCCGCGGCGGCTCCTACGAGCAGTACTTC; abundance: -; v_gene: TRBV10-3; d_gene: -; j_gene: TRBJ2-7
CDR3aa: CASEGGGNTIYF; CDR3nt: TGTGCCAGCGAGGGGGGTGGAAACACCATATATTTT; abundance: -; v_gene: TRBV9; d_gene: -; j_gene: TRBJ1-3
CDR3aa: CASSLGTSSRGIQPQHF; CDR3nt: TGTGCCAGCAGTTTAGGGACATCCTCACGGGGTATTCAGCCCCAGCATTTT; abundance: -; v_gene: TRBV27; d_gene: -; j_gene: TRBJ1-5